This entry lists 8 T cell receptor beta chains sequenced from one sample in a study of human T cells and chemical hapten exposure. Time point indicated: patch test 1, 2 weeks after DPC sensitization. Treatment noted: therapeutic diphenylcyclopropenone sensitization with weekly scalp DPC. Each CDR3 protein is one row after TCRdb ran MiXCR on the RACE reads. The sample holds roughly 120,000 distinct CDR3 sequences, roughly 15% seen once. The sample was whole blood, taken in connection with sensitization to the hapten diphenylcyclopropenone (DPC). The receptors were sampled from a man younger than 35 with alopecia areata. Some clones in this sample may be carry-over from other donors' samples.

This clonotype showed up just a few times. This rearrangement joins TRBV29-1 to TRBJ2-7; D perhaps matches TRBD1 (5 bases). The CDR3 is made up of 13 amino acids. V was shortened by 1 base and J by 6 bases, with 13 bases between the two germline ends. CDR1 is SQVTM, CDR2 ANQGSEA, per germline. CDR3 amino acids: CSVEVTRVSEQYF. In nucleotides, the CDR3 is TGCAGCGTTGAAGTTACCAGGGTGAGCGAGCAGTACTTC.

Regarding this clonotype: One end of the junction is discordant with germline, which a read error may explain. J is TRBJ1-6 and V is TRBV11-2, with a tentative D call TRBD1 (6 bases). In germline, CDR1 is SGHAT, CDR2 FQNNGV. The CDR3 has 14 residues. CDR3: CASSQTGSVSSLHF. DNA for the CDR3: TGTGCCAGCAGCCAGACAGGAAGTGTTTCATCCCTCCACTTT.

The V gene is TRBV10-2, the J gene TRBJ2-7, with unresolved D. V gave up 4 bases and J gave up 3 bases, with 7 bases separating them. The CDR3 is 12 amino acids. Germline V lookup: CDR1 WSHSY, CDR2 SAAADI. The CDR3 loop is CASSALVYEQYF. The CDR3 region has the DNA TGCGCCAGCAGTGCGCTGGTCTACGAGCAGTACTTC.

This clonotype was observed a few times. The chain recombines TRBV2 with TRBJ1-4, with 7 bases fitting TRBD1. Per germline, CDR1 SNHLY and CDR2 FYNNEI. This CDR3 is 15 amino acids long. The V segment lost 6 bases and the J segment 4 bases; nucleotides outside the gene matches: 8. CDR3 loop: CASSAAGGFNEKLFF. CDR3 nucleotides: TGTGCCAGCAGCGCCGCAGGGGGTTTTAATGAAAAACTGTTTTTT.

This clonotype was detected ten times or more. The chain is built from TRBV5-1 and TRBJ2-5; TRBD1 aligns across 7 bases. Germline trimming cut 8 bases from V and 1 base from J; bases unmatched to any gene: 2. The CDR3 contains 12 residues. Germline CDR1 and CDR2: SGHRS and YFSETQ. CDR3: CARGQPQETQYF. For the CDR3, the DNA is TGCGCCAGGGGACAGCCCCAAGAGACCCAGTACTTC.

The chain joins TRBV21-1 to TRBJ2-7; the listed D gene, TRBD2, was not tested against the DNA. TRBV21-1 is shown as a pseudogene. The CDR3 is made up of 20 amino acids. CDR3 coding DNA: TGTGCCAGCATCCAAAATCCGACTAGCGGGGGGCCAATACTCTCCTACGAGCAGTACTTC. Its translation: CASIQNPTSGGPILSYEQYF.

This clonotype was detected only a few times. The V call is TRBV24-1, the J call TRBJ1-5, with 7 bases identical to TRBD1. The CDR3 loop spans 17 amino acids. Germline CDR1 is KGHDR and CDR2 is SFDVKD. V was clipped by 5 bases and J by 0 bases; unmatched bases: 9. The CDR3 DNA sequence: TGTGCCACCAGTGCCTCCGGCAGGGGGTATAGCAATCAGCCCCAGCATTTT. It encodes CATSASGRGYSNQPQHF.

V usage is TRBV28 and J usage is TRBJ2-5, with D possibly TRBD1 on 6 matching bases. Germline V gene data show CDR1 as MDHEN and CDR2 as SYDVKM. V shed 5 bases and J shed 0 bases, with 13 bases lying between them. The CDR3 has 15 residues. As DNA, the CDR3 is TGTGCCAGCAGTCCCTGGACAGACCACCAAGAGACCCAGTACTTC. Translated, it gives CASSPWTDHQETQYF.